The 15 T cell receptor beta chains in this list originate from one sample, sequenced in a study of CD8 T cells in Susac syndrome. Reverse transcription of roughly 0.45 to 1 ug RNA was performed with random hexamers. TCRdb reprocessed the immunoSEQ multiplex PCR reads with MiXCR, giving one entry per CDR3 protein. The top ten clones hold about 0.4% of a sample with approximately 76,000 distinct CDR3 sequences, about 94% of them seen once. The sample taken for sequencing was CD8+ T cells from PBMCs. These receptors were obtained from a human donor with multiple sclerosis.

This chain uses TRBV4-1 with TRBJ1-4, with a possible D match to TRBD1 (6 bases). The CDR3 length is 15 residues. V lost 8 bases, J lost 0 bases, and 13 bases lay in between. CDR1 is MGHRA and CDR2 is YSYEKL in the germline V gene. In DNA, the CDR3 is TGCGCCAGCGGCTGGACAGACGCAACTAATGAAAAACTGTTTTTT. Its translation: CASGWTDATNEKLFF.

The chain employs TRBV15 and TRBJ1-1, with D uncertain. From germline, CDR1 is LNHNV and CDR2 YYDKDF (reference sequence). V was clipped by 5 bases and J by 2 bases, with 6 bases between them. The CDR3 runs to 12 residues. In nucleotides, the CDR3 is TGTGCCACCAGCGGGGAAAACACTGAAGCTTTCTTT. Protein: CATSGENTEAFF.

This clonotype occurred once. This chain links TRBV29-1 with TRBJ1-1, with D perhaps matching TRBD1 (6 bases). V was shortened by 0 bases and J by 6 bases, with 11 bases between the two germline ends. The germline V gene encodes CDR1 SQVTM and CDR2 ANQGSEA. This CDR3 has 13 amino acids. The CDR3 here is CSVEEGADAEAFF. The CDR3 coding sequence is TGCAGCGTTGAAGAGGGGGCGGACGCTGAAGCTTTCTTT.

This clonotype showed up just once. The V call is TRBV4-1, the J call TRBJ2-7; no clear D. Trimming shortened V by 1 base and J by 4 bases, and 11 bases separated the two germline ends. The CDR3 is 14 amino acids. Germline V gene lookup returns CDR1 MGHRA and CDR2 YSYEKL. The CDR3 spells CASSQGGLPYEQYF. The CDR3 region has the DNA TGCGCCAGCAGCCAAGGAGGCTTACCTTACGAGCAGTACTTC.

The chain joins TRBV4-1 to TRBJ1-1; D call uncertain. Trimming took off 4 bases at V and 1 base at J, with 10 bases between the two ends. This CDR3 has 14 residues. Germline V gene data show CDR1 as MGHRA and CDR2 as YSYEKL. DNA for the CDR3: TGCGCCAGCAGCCTATCCAAGGGGAACACTGAAGCTTTCTTT. Protein sequence: CASSLSKGNTEAFF.

The genes are TRBV6-6 and TRBJ1-2, with TRBD1 identical over 7 bases. The trim removed 5 bases at V and 4 bases at J, leaving 4 bases unmatched. The CDR3 totals 13 residues. Germline-derived CDR1 and CDR2 are MNHNY and SVGAGI (reference sequence). CDR3 protein: CASSRRDSYGYTF. CDR3 nucleotides: TGTGCCAGCAGTCGCCGGGACAGCTATGGCTACACCTTC.

J is TRBJ2-2 and V is TRBV29-1, with a weak D call TRBD1 (6 bases). V was shortened by 3 bases and J by 3 bases, with 14 bases between the two germline ends. This CDR3 is 15 amino acids long. CDR1 is SQVTM, CDR2 ANQGSEA, per germline. The CDR3 sequence: CSVETSGTHTGELFF. CDR3 nucleotide sequence: TGCAGCGTTGAGACGTCCGGGACACACACCGGGGAGCTGTTTTTT.

The chain combines TRBV12-5 with TRBJ1-5; the D gene is possibly TRBD1 (5 bases). Trimming shortened V by 4 bases and J by 7 bases, and 17 bases separated the two germline ends. The germline V gene encodes CDR1 LGHNT and CDR2 FRNRAP. The CDR3 is 15 residues long. The CDR3 loop is CASGSAGGRRQPQHF. The CDR3 DNA reads as TGTGCTAGTGGTTCAGCGGGGGGGAGGCGACAGCCCCAGCATTTT.

The chain couples TRBV18 to TRBJ2-7; tentatively, D is TRBD1 or TRBD2 (6 bases each). The V and J ends lost 2 bases and 2 bases respectively, with 22 bases between them. Germline values: CDR1 KGHSH, CDR2 LQKENI. This CDR3 contains 18 residues. CDR3 sequence: CASSPSWGAGRDTYEQYF. DNA of the CDR3: TGTGCCAGCTCACCATCGTGGGGGGCTGGGCGGGATACCTACGAGCAGTACTTC.

This chain joins TRBV19 and TRBJ2-1, with 14 positions matching TRBD2. Trimming removed 11 bases from V and 1 base from J; junction bases left unmatched: 10. Germline lookup yields CDR1 LNHDA and CDR2 SQIVND (reference sequence). This CDR3 has 17 amino acids. CDR3 DNA sequence: TGTGCCGTTGTATCGACTAGCGGGAGGGGGTCCTACAATGAGCAGTTCTTC. Translating it yields CAVVSTSGRGSYNEQFF.

The chain is built from TRBV4-2 and TRBJ2-1; TRBD2 is a possible D gene (6 bases). The germline CDR1 and CDR2 sequences are LGHNA and YNFKEQ. The CDR3 runs to 15 residues. Trimming took off 0 bases at V and 6 bases at J, with 12 bases between the two ends. The DNA of the CDR3 is TGTGCCAGCAGCCAAGATGAAGGGAGGATCAATGAGCAGTTCTTC. This encodes CASSQDEGRINEQFF.

Here the CDR3 reads CASSVGNSPLHF. CDR3 sequence (DNA): TGTGCCAGCAGCGTCGGAAATTCACCCCTCCACTTT. This chain connects TRBV9 to TRBJ1-6; no clear D gene. The CDR3 runs 12 residues. Germline lookup yields CDR1 SGDLS and CDR2 YYNGEE. V gave up 2 bases and J gave up 7 bases, with 4 bases separating them.

The J gene is TRBJ2-5, the V gene TRBV6-5; D might be TRBD1 (6 bases). V dropped 6 bases and J dropped 2 bases, with 10 bases sitting between them. This CDR3 comprises 13 residues. From germline, CDR1 is MNHEY and CDR2 SVGAGI. CDR3 region: CASSEGHQETQYF. The DNA for the CDR3 is TGTGCCAGCAGCGAGGGACATCAAGAGACCCAGTACTTC.

The chain carries TRBV2 and TRBJ1-5; 9 nucleotides match TRBD1. Per germline, CDR1 SNHLY and CDR2 FYNNEI. V was pared by 6 bases and J by 4 bases, with 7 bases of the junction left unmatched. This CDR3 has 15 residues. CDR3 DNA: TGTGCCAGCAGGGAGACAGGGGGAGGGAATCAGCCCCAGCATTTT. This translates into CASRETGGGNQPQHF.

In this sample, this clonotype turned up once. The chain combines TRBV29-1 with TRBJ2-7; TRBD2 aligns across 7 bases. Germline-derived CDR1 and CDR2 are SQVTM and ANQGSEA. V gave up 6 bases and J gave up 0 bases; unmatched junction bases: 11. The CDR3 is 15 residues long. CDR3 bases: TGCAGCGTATGGGCCCCTTCGGGGGGCTCCTACGAGCAGTACTTC. Its protein is CSVWAPSGGSYEQYF.